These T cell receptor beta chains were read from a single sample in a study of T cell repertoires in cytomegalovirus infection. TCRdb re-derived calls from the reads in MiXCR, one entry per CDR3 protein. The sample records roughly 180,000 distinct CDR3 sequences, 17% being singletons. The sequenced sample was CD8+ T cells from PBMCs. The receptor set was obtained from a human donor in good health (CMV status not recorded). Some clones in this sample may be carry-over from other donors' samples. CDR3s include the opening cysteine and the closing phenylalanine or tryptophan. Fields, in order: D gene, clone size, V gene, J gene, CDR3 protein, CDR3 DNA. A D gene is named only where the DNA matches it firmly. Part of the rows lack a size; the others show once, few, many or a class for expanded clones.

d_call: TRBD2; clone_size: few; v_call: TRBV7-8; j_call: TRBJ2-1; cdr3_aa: CASSLAASGGHSYNEQFF; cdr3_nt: TGTGCCAGCAGCTTAGCGGCTAGCGGGGGCCACTCCTACAATGAGCAGTTCTTC
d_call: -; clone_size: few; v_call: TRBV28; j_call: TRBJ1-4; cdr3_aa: CASSSPHIDKNEKLFF; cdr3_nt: TGTGCCAGCAGTTCGCCCCACATTGATAAAAATGAAAAACTGTTTTTT
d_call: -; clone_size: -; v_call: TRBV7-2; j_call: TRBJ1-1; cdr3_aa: CASSLKNGPTTEAFF; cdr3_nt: TGTGCCAGCAGCTTAAAAAATGGGCCGACCACGGAAGCTTTCTTT
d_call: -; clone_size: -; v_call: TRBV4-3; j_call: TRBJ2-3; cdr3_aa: CASSQDLRVADTQYF; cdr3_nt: TGCGCCAGCAGCCAAGATCTTCGGGTAGCAGATACGCAGTATTTT
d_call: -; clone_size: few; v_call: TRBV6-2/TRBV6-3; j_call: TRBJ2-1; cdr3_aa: CASSYFRGAEQFF; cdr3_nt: TGTGCCAGCAGTTACTTCCGCGGGGCCGAGCAGTTCTTC
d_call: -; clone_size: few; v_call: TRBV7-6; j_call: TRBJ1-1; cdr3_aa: CASSLYREMNTEAFF; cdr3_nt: TGTGCCAGCAGCCTGTACAGGGAAATGAACACTGAAGCTTTCTTT
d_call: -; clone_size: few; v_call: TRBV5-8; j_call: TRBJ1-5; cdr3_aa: CASSLNPGVDQPQHF; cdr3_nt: TGTGCCAGCAGCTTGAATCCGGGGGTGGATCAGCCCCAGCATTTT
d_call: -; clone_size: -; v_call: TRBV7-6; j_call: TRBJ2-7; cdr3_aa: CASSSGEDDLYGQYF; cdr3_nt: TGTGCCAGCAGCTCGGGGGAGGACGACCTCTATGGGCAGTACTTC
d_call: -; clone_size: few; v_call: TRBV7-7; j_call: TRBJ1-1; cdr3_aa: CASSLDQNTEAFF; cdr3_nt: TGTGCTAGCAGCTTAGACCAGAACACTGAAGCTTTCTTT
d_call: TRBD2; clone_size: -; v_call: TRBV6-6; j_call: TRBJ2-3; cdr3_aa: CASSYFDGGDTDTQYF; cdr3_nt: TGTGCCAGCAGTTACTTTGACGGGGGGGACACAGATACGCAGTATTTT
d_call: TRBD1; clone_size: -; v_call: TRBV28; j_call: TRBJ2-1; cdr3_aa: CASSSLAGGDRGNYNEQFF; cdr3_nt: TGTGCCAGCAGTTCACTGGCCGGGGGTGACAGGGGTAACTACAATGAGCAGTTCTTC
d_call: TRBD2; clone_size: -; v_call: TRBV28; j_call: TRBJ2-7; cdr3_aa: CASRAGRSYEQYF; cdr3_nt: TGTGCCAGCAGGGCCGGGAGGTCCTACGAGCAGTACTTC
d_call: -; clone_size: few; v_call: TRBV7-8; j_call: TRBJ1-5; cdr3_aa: CASSPEGDNQPQHF; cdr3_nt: TGTGCCAGCAGCCCGGAAGGTGACAATCAGCCCCAGCATTTT
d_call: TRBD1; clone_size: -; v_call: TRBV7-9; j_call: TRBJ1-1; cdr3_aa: CASRSDRATEAFF; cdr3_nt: TGTGCCAGCAGATCGGACAGGGCCACTGAAGCTTTCTTT